The subject of this entry is one TCR beta chain. Primers used for first-strand cDNA, a TRAV- and TRBV-specific set, covered both alpha and beta chains. A constant-region primer paired with the V-primer adapter amplified TCRs over about 19 PCR cycles. One entry per CDR3 protein results from TCRdb running MiXCR on the reads. The sample records around 64,000 distinct CDR3 sequences, less than 30% being singletons. The source of the sample is a study of low-dose radiotherapy and immunotherapy resistance in tumors. Overall study context: Intravenous nivolumab 240 mg every two weeks plus ipilimumab 1 mg/kg every six weeks was given to patients. Aspirin 300 mg, taken orally and daily, was given to patients for four cycles from cycle 1 day 1.

Time point here: before trial treatment. The treatment that donors received included nivolumab, ipilimumab, aspirin, low-dose cyclophosphamide and low-dose radiotherapy. Eligibility was restricted to patients presenting with advanced solid tumors that lacked tumor-infiltrating lymphocytes. The CDR3 is made up of 13 amino acids. CDR1 and CDR2 from the germline V gene are LGHDT and YNNKEL (reference sequence). The ends lost 5 bases at V and 7 bases at J; junction bases unmatched: 8. The J gene is TRBJ2-7, the V gene TRBV3-1; 7 bases agree with TRBD2. The receptor was derived from a male donor with rectosigmoid adenocarcinoma. The source was PBMCs, collected before treatment. This CDR3 is CASSIWTGGEQYF. Written as DNA, the CDR3 is TGTGCCAGCAGCATATGGACGGGGGGAGAGCAGTACTTC.